The 13 T cell receptor beta chains in this list originate from one sample, sequenced in a study of T cell clones after liver transplantation. The protocol was immunoSEQ multiplex PCR, while the TCRdb copy is restricted to in-frame clones and leaves out a portion. The table lists 20,000 to 25,000 clones, approximately 84% of them singletons. This sample comprised CD8+ T cells from blood, obtained approximately 52 months after liver transplant. All receptors derive from a human patient who received a liver transplant. The graft donor may be the source of some T cells.

V usage is TRBV9 and J usage is TRBJ1-6, with TRBD1 as a possible D gene (5 bases). CDR3 size: 15 residues. Germline CDR1 reads SGDLS; CDR2 reads YYNGEE. V was trimmed by 4 bases and J by 6 bases, leaving 14 bases between them. This chain's CDR3 is CASSPSWGVNSPLHF. As DNA, the CDR3 is TGTGCCAGCAGCCCCTCTTGGGGGGTTAATTCACCCCTCCACTTT.

The genes are TRBV13 and TRBJ1-2, with 7 bases matching TRBD1. The CDR3 length is 13 residues. Trimming removed 4 bases from V and 3 bases from J; junction bases left unmatched: 2. Germline-derived CDR1 and CDR2 are PRHDT and FYEKMQ (reference sequence). The CDR3 sequence is CASSSTGDYGYTF. The CDR3 nucleotides are TGTGCCAGCAGCTCCACAGGGGACTATGGCTACACCTTC.

The V gene is TRBV11-2, the J gene TRBJ2-2; D unresolved. V was pared by 2 bases and J by 0 bases, with 10 bases between. The CDR3 contains 16 residues. The germline V gene has CDR1 SGHAT and CDR2 FQNNGV. The CDR3 reads CASSLIYSTNTGELFF. DNA of the CDR3: TGTGCCAGCAGCTTAATCTACTCCACGAACACCGGGGAGCTGTTTTTT.

This clone is a singleton in its sample. The chain uses TRBV28 and TRBJ1-1, with D possibly TRBD1 on 5 matching bases. This CDR3 is built from 13 residues. The V and J ends lost 6 bases and 6 bases respectively, with 14 bases between them. Germline assignment: CDR1 MDHEN and CDR2 SYDVKM. The chain's CDR3 is CASSRGSRAEAFF. DNA for the CDR3: TGTGCCAGCAGCCGTGGGTCCAGGGCTGAAGCTTTCTTT.

This clone was seen more than once but under ten times. This rearrangement joins TRBV6-5 to TRBJ1-4; no clear D. The germline V gene encodes CDR1 MNHEY and CDR2 SVGAGI. The CDR3 extends over 13 amino acids. With 0 bases removed from V and 10 bases from J, the gap between germline ends came to 9 bases. Here the CDR3 reads CASSYSTGGKLFF. The CDR3 coding sequence is TGTGCCAGCAGTTACTCGACGGGCGGAAAACTGTTTTTT.

This chain connects TRBV27 to TRBJ2-7, with a weak D call TRBD1 (6 bases). The germline V gene has CDR1 MNHEY and CDR2 SMNVEV (reference sequence). The CDR3 is 12 residues long. Trimming pared 5 bases from V and 3 bases from J, leaving 8 bases between. CDR3 DNA sequence: TGTGCCAGCAGTGGGGGCAACTACGAGCAGTACTTC. Translating it yields CASSGGNYEQYF.

This clone was seen once. This chain connects TRBV27 to TRBJ1-4; TRBD1 is a possible D gene (5 bases). The CDR3 is 16 residues long. V was cut by 3 bases and J by 9 bases, with 20 bases left in between. Per germline, CDR1 MNHEY and CDR2 SMNVEV (reference sequence). The CDR3 sequence is CASSFAGGTGPQKLFF. The CDR3 DNA reads as TGTGCCAGCAGTTTCGCAGGAGGGACGGGCCCCCAAAAACTGTTTTTT.

This chain connects TRBV6-4 to TRBJ2-7; D uncertain. V lost 8 bases, J lost 2 bases, and 13 bases lay in between. The CDR3 runs 13 residues. Germline loops: CDR1 MRHNA, CDR2 SNTAGT. The CDR3 protein is CASQVGLTYEQYF. CDR3 coding DNA: TGTGCCAGCCAAGTCGGTCTTACCTACGAGCAGTACTTC.

This chain uses TRBV6-6 with TRBJ1-2, with D hard to call. The CDR3 contains 14 residues. V dropped 1 base and J dropped 11 bases, with 17 bases sitting between them. Germline V CDR1 and CDR2: MNHNY, SVGAGI (reference sequence). This chain's CDR3 is CASSYLEEALGYTF. CDR3 DNA sequence: TGTGCCAGCAGTTACTTAGAAGAGGCGCTGGGGTACACCTTC.

This clone was seen once. The chain combines TRBV4-1 with TRBJ2-4; maybe TRBD2 (6 bases). There are 15 residues in the CDR3. Trimming took off 7 bases at V and 1 base at J, with 14 bases between the two ends. Germline CDR1 is MGHRA and CDR2 is YSYEKL. Here the CDR3 reads CASTPEGWAKNIQYF. The CDR3 DNA is TGCGCCAGCACCCCGGAGGGCTGGGCCAAAAACATTCAGTACTTC.

A word on this clone: One junction end does not reproduce the germline sequence, and a read error may be involved. V usage is TRBV19 and J usage is TRBJ2-2, with a possible D match to TRBD2 (5 bases). Germline-derived CDR1 and CDR2 are LNHDA and SQIVND (reference sequence). CDR3 length: 14 amino acids. Here the CDR3 reads CTSRGRPYTGELFF. CDR3 coding DNA: TGTACCAGTAGAGGGCGGCCTTACACCGGGGAGCTGTTTTTT.

The chain recombines TRBV6-5 with TRBJ2-3, with D possibly matching TRBD1 (6 bases). The CDR3 totals 13 residues. Trimming pared 0 bases from V and 13 bases from J, leaving 14 bases between. The germline CDR1 and CDR2 sequences are MNHEY and SVGAGI. Written as DNA, the CDR3 is TGTGCCAGCAGTTACTCAGACAGGTCGAGGGAGTATTTT. Translating gives CASSYSDRSREYF.

The rearrangement links TRBV4-2 to TRBJ2-1; TRBD2 matches at 9 bases. Germline V gene sequence: CDR1 LGHNA, CDR2 YNFKEQ. J was trimmed by 7 bases and V by 3 bases; bases with no gene match: 4. This CDR3 region has 14 residues. Here the CDR3 DNA reads TGTGCCAGCAGCCATAGCGGGGGAACGAATGAGCAGTTCTTC. As protein: CASSHSGGTNEQFF.